The clone carrying this T cell receptor (beta chain) was detected a few times. Its specificity is unknown. This entry comes from a study of T cells in localized non-small cell lung cancer. The protocol was immunoSEQ multiplex PCR, while the TCRdb copy is restricted to in-frame clones and leaves out a portion. The sample has roughly 13,000 clones, just over 85% seen once; the top ten hold 50% to 75%. CDR1 is SGHTA and CDR2 is FQGNSA in the germline V gene. The V end was cut by 2 bases, the J end by 0 bases, with 7 bases between. There are 14 residues in the CDR3. Overall study results and limits: Higher adjacent-lung clonality was associated with shorter survival. Sequencing was limited to one tumor region, leaving the possibility of heterogeneity open. Of the top 100 tumor clones, median 57 were in adjacent lung, more than 25 among its top 100.

The TCR comes from a male donor at least 60 years old with stage III lung adenocarcinoma. The chain links TRBV7-2 to TRBJ1-1; D gene unclear. Specimen: peripheral blood, collected before any cancer treatment. CDR3 DNA sequence: TGTGCCAGCAGCTTACAGAGCATGAACACTGAAGCTTTCTTT. It codes for CASSLQSMNTEAFF.